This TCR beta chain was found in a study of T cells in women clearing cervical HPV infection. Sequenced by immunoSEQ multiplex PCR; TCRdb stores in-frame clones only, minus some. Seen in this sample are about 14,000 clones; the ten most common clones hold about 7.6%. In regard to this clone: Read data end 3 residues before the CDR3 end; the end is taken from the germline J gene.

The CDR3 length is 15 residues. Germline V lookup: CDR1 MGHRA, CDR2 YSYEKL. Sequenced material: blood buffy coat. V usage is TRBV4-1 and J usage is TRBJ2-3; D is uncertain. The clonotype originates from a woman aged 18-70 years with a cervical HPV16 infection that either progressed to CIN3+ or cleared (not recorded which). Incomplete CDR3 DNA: TGCGCCAGCAGCCAAGAATCCCGGTACCAAGAGACG. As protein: CASSQESRYQET. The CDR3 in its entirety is CASSQESRYQETQYF.